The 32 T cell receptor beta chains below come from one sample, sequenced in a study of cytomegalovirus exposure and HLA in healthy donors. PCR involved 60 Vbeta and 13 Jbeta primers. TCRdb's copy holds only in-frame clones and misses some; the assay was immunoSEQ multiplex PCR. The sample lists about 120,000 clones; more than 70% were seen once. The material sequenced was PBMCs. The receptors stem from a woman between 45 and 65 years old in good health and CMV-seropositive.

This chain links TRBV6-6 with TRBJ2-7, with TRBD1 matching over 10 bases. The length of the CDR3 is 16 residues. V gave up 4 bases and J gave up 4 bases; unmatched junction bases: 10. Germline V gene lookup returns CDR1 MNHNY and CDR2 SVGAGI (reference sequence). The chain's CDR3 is CASSSPGTGATYEQYF. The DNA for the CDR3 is TGTGCCAGCAGTTCTCCCGGGACAGGGGCTACATACGAGCAGTACTTC.

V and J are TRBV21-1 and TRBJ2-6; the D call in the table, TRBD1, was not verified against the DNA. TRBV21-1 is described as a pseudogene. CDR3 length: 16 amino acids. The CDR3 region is CASSNPRTPGANVLTF. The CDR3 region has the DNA TGTGCCAGCAGCAACCCGCGGACACCTGGGGCCAACGTCCTGACTTTC.

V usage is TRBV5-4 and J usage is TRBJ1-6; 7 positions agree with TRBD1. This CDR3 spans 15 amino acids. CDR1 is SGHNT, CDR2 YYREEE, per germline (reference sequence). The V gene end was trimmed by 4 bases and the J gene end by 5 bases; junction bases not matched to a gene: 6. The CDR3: CASSLSGGNNSPLHF. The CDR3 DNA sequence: TGTGCCAGCAGCCTCTCAGGGGGGAATAATTCACCCCTCCACTTT.

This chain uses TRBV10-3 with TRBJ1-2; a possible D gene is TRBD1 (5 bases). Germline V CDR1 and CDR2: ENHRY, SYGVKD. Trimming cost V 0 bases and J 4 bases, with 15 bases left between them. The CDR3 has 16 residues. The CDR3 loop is CAISESTRSGGYGYTF. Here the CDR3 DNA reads TGTGCCATCAGTGAGTCTACCAGGTCGGGGGGCTATGGCTACACCTTC.

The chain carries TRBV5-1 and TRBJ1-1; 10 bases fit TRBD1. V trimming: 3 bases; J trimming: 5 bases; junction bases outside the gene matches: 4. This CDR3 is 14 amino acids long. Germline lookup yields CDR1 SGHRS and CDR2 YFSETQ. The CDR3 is CASSWTGGETEAFF. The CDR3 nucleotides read TGCGCCAGCAGCTGGACAGGGGGTGAAACTGAAGCTTTCTTT.

CDR3: CASSGLIPQGKGEAFF. CDR3 sequence (DNA): TGTGCCAGCAGTGGGCTTATCCCACAGGGAAAAGGTGAAGCTTTCTTT. The chain uses TRBV2 and TRBJ1-1; TRBD1 might be the D (6 bases). The V end was cut by 4 bases, the J end by 7 bases, with 22 bases between. Germline assignment: CDR1 SNHLY and CDR2 FYNNEI. This CDR3 is 16 amino acids long.

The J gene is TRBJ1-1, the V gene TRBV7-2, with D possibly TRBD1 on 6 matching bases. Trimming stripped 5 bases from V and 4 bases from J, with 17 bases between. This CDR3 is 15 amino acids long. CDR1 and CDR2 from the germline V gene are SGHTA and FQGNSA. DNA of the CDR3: TGTGCCAGCAGCACACCTACCACAGGGTCCACTGAAGCTTTCTTT. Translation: CASSTPTTGSTEAFF.

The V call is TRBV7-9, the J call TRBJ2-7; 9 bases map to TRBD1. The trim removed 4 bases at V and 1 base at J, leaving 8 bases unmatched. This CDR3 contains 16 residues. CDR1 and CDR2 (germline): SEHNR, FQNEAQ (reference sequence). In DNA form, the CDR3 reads TGTGCCAGCAGCTCCCTTCCTGGGACAGGGTCCTACGAGCAGTACTTC. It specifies CASSSLPGTGSYEQYF.

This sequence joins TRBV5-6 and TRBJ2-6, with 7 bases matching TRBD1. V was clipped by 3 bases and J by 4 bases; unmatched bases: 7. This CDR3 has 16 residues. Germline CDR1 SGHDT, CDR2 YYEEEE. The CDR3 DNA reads TGTGCCAGCAGCTCGACAGGGCTGGGAGGGGCCAACGTCCTGACTTTC. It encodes CASSSTGLGGANVLTF.

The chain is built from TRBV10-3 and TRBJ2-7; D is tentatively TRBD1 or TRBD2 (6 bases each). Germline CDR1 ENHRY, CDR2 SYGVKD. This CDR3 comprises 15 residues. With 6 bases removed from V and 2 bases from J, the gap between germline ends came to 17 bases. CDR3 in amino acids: CAIREGGSGPYEQYF. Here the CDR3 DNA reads TGTGCCATCAGAGAGGGGGGTAGCGGTCCCTACGAGCAGTACTTC.

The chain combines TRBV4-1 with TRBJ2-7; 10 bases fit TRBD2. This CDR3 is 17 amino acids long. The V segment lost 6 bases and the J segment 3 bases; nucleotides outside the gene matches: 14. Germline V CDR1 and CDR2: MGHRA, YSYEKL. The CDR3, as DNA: TGCGCCAGCAGGCCTTGGGCTAGCGGGAGTGGAAACTACGAGCAGTACTTC. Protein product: CASRPWASGSGNYEQYF.

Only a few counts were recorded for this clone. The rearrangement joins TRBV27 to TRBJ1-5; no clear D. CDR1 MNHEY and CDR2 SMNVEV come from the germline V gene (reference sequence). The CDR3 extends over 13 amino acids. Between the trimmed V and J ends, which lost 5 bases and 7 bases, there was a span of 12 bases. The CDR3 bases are TGTGCCAGCAGTCCGAGCGGCGTACAGCCCCAGCATTTT. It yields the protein CASSPSGVQPQHF.

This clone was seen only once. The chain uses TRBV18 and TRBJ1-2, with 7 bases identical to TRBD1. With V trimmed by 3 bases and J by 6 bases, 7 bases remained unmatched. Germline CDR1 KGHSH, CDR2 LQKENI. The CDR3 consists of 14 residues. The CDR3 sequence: CASSPRGGANGYTF. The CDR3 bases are TGTGCCAGCTCACCGAGAGGGGGCGCGAATGGCTACACCTTC.

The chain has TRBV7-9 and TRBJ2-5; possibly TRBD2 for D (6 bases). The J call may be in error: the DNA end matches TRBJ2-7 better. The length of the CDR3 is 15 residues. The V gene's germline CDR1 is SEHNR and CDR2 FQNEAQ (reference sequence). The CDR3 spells CASSAGLSLSYEQYF. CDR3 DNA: TGTGCCAGCAGCGCCGGACTATCTTTGTCCTACGAGCAGTACTTC.

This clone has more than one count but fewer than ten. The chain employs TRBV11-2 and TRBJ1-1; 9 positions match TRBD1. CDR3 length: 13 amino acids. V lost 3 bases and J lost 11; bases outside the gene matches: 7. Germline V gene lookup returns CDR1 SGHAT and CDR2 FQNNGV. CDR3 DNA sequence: TGTGCCAGCAGCTTGGACAGGGGCTTACCCGCTTTCTTT. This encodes CASSLDRGLPAFF.

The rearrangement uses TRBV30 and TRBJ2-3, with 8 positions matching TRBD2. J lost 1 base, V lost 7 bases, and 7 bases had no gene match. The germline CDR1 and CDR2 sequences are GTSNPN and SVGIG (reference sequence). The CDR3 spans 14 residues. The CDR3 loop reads CASSTSGGTDTQYF. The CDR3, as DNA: TGTGCCTCCTCAACTAGCGGAGGCACAGATACGCAGTATTTT.

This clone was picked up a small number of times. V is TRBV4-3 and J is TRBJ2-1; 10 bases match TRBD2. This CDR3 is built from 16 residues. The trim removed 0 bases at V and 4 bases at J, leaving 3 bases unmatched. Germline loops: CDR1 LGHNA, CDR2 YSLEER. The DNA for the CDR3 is TGCGCCAGCAGCCAAGAATCTAGCGGGGGTTACAATGAGCAGTTCTTC. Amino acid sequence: CASSQESSGGYNEQFF.

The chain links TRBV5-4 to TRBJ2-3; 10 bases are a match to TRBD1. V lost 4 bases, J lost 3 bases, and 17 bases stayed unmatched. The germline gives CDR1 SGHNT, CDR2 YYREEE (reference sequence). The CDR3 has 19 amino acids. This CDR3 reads CASSPRPGTGAGGTDTQYF. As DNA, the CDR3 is TGTGCCAGCAGCCCTCGTCCCGGGACAGGGGCGGGGGGAACAGATACGCAGTATTTT.

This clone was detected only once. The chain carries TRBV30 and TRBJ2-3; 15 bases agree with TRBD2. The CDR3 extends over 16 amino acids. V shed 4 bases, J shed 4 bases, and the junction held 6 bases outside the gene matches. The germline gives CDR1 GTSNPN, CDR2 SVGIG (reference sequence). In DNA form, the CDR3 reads TGTGCCTGGACCTCTGGACTAGCGGGAGGGGCAGATACGCAGTATTTT. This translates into CAWTSGLAGGADTQYF.

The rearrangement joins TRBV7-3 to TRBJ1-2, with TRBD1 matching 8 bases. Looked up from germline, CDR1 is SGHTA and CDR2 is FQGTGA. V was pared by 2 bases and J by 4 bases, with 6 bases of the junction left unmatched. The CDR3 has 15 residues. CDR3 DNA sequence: TGTGCCAGCAGCTTACTGGGACAGGAGCGCTATGGCTACACCTTC. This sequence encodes CASSLLGQERYGYTF.

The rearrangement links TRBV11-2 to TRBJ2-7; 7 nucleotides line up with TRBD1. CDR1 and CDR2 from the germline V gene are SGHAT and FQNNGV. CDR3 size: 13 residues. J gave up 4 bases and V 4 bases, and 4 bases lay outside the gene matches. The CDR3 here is CASSSIQGYEQYF. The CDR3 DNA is TGTGCCAGCAGCTCCATACAGGGGTACGAGCAGTACTTC.

CDR3 nucleotides: TGTGCCAGCAGCTTAGGGGGACTAGCGGGAGACTACGAGCAGTACTTC. This encodes CASSLGGLAGDYEQYF. The rearrangement joins TRBV7-8 to TRBJ2-7, with 14 bases identical to TRBD2. The CDR3 runs 16 residues. V lost 1 base to trimming and J lost 3 bases; unmatched junction nucleotides: 2. Germline V lookup: CDR1 SGHVS, CDR2 FQNEAQ.

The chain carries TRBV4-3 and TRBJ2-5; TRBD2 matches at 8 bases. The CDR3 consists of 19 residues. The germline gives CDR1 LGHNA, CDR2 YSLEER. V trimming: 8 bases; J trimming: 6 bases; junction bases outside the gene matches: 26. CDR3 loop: CASPRSPPRSSGSRQTQYF. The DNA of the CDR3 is TGCGCCAGCCCAAGGTCCCCCCCACGGTCGAGCGGGAGTAGGCAGACCCAGTACTTC.

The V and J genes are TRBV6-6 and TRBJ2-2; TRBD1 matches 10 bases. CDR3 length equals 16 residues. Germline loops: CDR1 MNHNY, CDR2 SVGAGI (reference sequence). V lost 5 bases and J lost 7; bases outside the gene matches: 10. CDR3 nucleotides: TGTGCCAGCAGTACCCGGGACAGGGGTGGTGGCGGGGAGCTGTTTTTT. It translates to CASSTRDRGGGGELFF.

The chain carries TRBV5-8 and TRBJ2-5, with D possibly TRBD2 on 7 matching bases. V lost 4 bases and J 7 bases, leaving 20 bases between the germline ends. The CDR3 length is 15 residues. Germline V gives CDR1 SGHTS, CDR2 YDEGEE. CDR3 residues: CASSTGGRSTRTQYF. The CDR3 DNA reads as TGTGCCAGCAGCACGGGGGGCCGAAGCACCAGGACCCAGTACTTC.

The CDR3, as DNA: TGTGCCAGCAGCCTAAGGACAGGGGGTTTTACTGAAGCTTTCTTT. This encodes CASSLRTGGFTEAFF. V is TRBV11-2 and J is TRBJ1-1, with 10 bases aligning to TRBD1. V dropped 5 bases and J dropped 5; count of bases not matched to a gene: 8. The CDR3 is 15 amino acids. Per the germline V gene, CDR1 is SGHAT and CDR2 is FQNNGV.

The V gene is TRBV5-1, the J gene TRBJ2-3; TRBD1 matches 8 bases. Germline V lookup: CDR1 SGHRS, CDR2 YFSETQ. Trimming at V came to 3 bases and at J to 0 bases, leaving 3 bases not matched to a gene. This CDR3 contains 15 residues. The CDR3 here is CASSYRGSSTDTQYF. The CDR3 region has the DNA TGCGCCAGCAGCTACAGGGGGTCTAGCACAGATACGCAGTATTTT.

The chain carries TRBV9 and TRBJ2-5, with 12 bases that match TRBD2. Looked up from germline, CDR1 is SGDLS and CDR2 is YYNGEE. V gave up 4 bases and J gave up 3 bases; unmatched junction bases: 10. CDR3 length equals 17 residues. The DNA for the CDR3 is TGTGCCAGCAGCCCGGGGGCGCTAGCGGGGGGGAAAGAGACCCAGTACTTC. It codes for CASSPGALAGGKETQYF.

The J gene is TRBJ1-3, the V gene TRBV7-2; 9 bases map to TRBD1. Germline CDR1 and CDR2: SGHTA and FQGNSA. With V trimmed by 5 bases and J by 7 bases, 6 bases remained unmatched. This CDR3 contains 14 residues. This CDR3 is CASSRGQGPNTIYF. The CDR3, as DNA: TGTGCCAGCAGCCGCGGACAGGGGCCGAACACCATATATTTT. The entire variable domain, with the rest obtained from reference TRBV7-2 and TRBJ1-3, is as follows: GAGVSQSPSNKVTEKGKDVELRCDPISGHTALYWYRQSLGQGLEFLIYFQGNSAPDKSGLPSDRFSAERTGGSVSTLTIQRTQQEDSAVYLCASSRGQGPNTIYFGEGSWLTVV.

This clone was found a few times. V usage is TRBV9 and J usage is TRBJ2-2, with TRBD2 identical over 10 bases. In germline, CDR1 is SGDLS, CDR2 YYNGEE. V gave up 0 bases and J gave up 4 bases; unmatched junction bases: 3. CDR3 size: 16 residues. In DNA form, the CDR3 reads TGTGCCAGCAGCGTAGCTAGGACTAGCGGCACCGGGGAGCTGTTTTTT. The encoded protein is CASSVARTSGTGELFF.

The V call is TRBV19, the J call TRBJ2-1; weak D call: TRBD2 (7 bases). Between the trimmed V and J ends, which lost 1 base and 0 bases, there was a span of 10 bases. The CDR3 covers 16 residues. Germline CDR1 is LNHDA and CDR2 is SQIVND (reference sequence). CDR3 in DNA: TGTGCCAGTAGTATAGGAAGGGGGGGCTCCTACAATGAGCAGTTCTTC. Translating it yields CASSIGRGGSYNEQFF.

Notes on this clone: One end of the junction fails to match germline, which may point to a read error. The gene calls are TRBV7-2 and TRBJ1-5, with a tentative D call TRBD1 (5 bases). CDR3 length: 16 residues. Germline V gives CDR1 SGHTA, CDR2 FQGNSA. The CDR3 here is CASSLDLGGPYQLQHF. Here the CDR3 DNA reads TGTGCCAGCAGCTTAGACTTGGGGGGACCCTATCAGCTCCAGCATTTT.